This T cell receptor beta chain comes out of a study of human T cells and chemical hapten exposure. At the level of the study: Small pooled library volume differences chiefly drove per-sample TCR yield variation. Study-wide results and caveats: Counts of expanded TCRs at PT1 were positively correlated with patch test score.

The V end lost 0 bases, the J end lost 0 bases, and 10 bases lay between the germline ends. CDR3 length: 16 residues. Germline V gene data show CDR1 as MNHEY and CDR2 as SVGAGI. MiXCR was run by TCRdb on the RACE reads, yielding one entry per CDR3 protein. The table lists a few hundred thousand distinct CDR3 sequences, just under 6.5% of them singletons. This clonotype occurred a few times. What it recognizes is unknown. The time point was: patch test 2, 6 weeks after DPC sensitization. Treatment of the sample: therapeutic diphenylcyclopropenone sensitization with weekly scalp DPC. The source was whole blood, collected in connection with sensitization to the hapten diphenylcyclopropenone (DPC). This clonotype was obtained from a woman younger than 35 with alopecia areata. Some clones in this sample may be carry-over from other donors' samples. The chain has TRBV6-5 and TRBJ2-3; D is ambiguous. The CDR3 spells CASSYSPRSSTDTQYF. CDR3 coding DNA: TGTGCCAGCAGTTACTCCCCTAGATCTAGCACAGATACGCAGTATTTT.